This entry concerns a single T cell receptor (beta chain). Antigen specificity is unknown. The germline V and J ends were trimmed by 7 bases and 8 bases, with 12 bases remaining between them. Per germline, CDR1 SNHLY and CDR2 FYNNEI. The CDR3 spans 13 residues. The sample is drawn from a study of cytomegalovirus exposure and HLA in healthy donors. On the study more broadly: Counted in an early data release were roughly 81 million unique TCRs from HLA-typed donors. Regarding the study as a whole: A later analysis reportedly found that, within productive TCRs, an Asian-associated ancestry cluster had fewer N-insertions than the mean observed across the approximately 670 donors. An analysis done earlier found most TCR beta V segments productive about 90% or about 30% of the time.

The PCR was carried out with 60 Vbeta primers and 13 Jbeta primers. Clones were read by immunoSEQ multiplex PCR, and TCRdb kept only the in-frame ones, dropping some. The table lists about 130,000 clones, approximately 79% of them singletons. The TCR originated in a man in his fifties or sixties in good health and CMV-seropositive. Sequenced material: PBMCs. The genes are TRBV2 and TRBJ1-6; weak D call: TRBD1 (6 bases). The CDR3 nucleotides are TGTGCCAGCAAGAGGACAGATTATTCACCCCTCCACTTT. Translation gives CASKRTDYSPLHF.